Each of the 9 T cell receptor beta chains below was sequenced from the same sample in a study of identical twins. TCRdb passed the 5' RACE reads through MiXCR, listing each CDR3 protein once. The sample has under 250,000 distinct CDR3 sequences; roughly an eighth are singletons. Another study also made use of these data, one on yellow fever vaccine responses in identical twins.

The sample taken for sequencing was memory (CD45RO+) T cells sorted from blood. These receptors were obtained from a woman between 18 and 30 years old in good health.

This clonotype has a count of ten or more. This chain connects TRBV7-8 to TRBJ1-4; TRBD1 agrees at 7 bases. Trimming cost V 3 bases and J 3 bases; bases outside gene matches: 1. The CDR3 extends over 14 amino acids. The germline gives CDR1 SGHVS, CDR2 FQNEAQ. Written as DNA, the CDR3 is TGTGCCAGCAGCTTCGGGACAGCTAATGAAAAACTGTTTTTT. This codes for CASSFGTANEKLFF.

This clonotype has a handful of counts. This chain connects TRBV10-3 to TRBJ2-3; tentative D call: TRBD2 (5 bases). CDR1 and CDR2 from the germline V gene are ENHRY and SYGVKD. The CDR3 runs to 13 residues. The chain's CDR3 is CAGSSSSTDTQYF. CDR3 nucleotide sequence: TGTGCTGGGAGTTCCTCTAGCACAGATACGCAGTATTTT.

The gene calls are TRBV7-9 and TRBJ1-1, with unresolved D. The germline gives CDR1 SEHNR, CDR2 FQNEAQ (reference sequence). The CDR3 extends over 13 amino acids. V dropped 4 bases and J dropped 1 base, with 7 bases sitting between them. The CDR3 coding sequence is TGTGCCAGCAGCTACTTGGGGAACACTGAAGCTTTCTTT. Protein sequence: CASSYLGNTEAFF.

This chain uses TRBV12-3 or TRBV12-4 with TRBJ1-5; 7 positions agree with TRBD1. This CDR3 region has 15 residues. Trimming at V came to 6 bases and at J to 1 base, leaving 6 bases not matched to a gene. The chain's CDR3 is CASREMTGSNQPQHF. CDR3 nucleotides: TGTGCCAGCAGAGAAATGACAGGGAGCAATCAGCCCCAGCATTTT.

The chain recombines TRBV7-2 with TRBJ1-2; 9 bases match TRBD1. From germline, CDR1 is SGHTA and CDR2 FQGNSA. The CDR3 totals 14 residues. Trimming took 3 bases from V and 2 from J; bases not matched to a gene: 1. CDR3 sequence (DNA): TGTGCCAGCAGCTTCGGGACAGGGAACTATGGCTACACCTTC. It is translated as CASSFGTGNYGYTF. Combining the CDR3 with reference TRBV7-2 and TRBJ1-2 gives the whole variable domain GAGVSQSPSNKVTEKGKDVELRCDPISGHTALYWYRQSLGQGLEFLIYFQGNSAPDKSGLPSDRFSAERTGGSVSTLTIQRTQQEDSAVYLCASSFGTGNYGYTFGSGTRLTVV.

The gene calls are TRBV21-1 and TRBJ2-2. TRBV21-1 is a documented pseudogene. The CDR3 has 16 residues. For the CDR3, the DNA is TGTGCCAGCAGCAATCTCGGACCGAGAAACACCGGGGAGCTGTTTTTT. Its translation: CASSNLGPRNTGELFF.

This clonotype was detected many times. The chain uses TRBV24-1 and TRBJ2-7; weak D call: TRBD1 (6 bases). The CDR3 has 14 residues. With 4 bases removed from V and 3 bases from J, the gap between germline ends came to 12 bases. Germline CDR1 and CDR2: KGHDR and SFDVKD. The CDR3 spells CATSDQGTDYEQYF. DNA of the CDR3: TGTGCCACCAGTGACCAGGGGACGGACTACGAGCAGTACTTC.

This clonotype was recorded many times. J is TRBJ2-2 and V is TRBV6-5, with a weak D call TRBD2 (5 bases). V gave up 10 bases and J gave up 4 bases, with 16 bases separating them. The CDR3 loop spans 14 amino acids. Germline CDR1 is MNHEY and CDR2 is SVGAGI. CDR3 coding DNA: TGTGCCACCAAACTAGGTTCGGCCACCGGGGAGCTGTTTTTT. This sequence encodes CATKLGSATGELFF.

The chain has TRBV7-2 and TRBJ2-7, with D possibly being TRBD2 (5 bases). The V end was cut by 4 bases, the J end by 7 bases, with 11 bases between. The CDR3 contains 12 residues. CDR1 SGHTA and CDR2 FQGNSA come from the germline V gene. As DNA, the CDR3 is TGTGCCAGCAGCTCCGCCCGAGGGGAGCAGTACTTC. Its translation is CASSSARGEQYF.